This T cell receptor beta chain comes out of a study of CD8 T cells in Susac syndrome (dated by TCRdb to about 2019). For the wider study: Repertoire sequencing was used to test whether CD8+ T cell activation and differentiation in Susac syndrome was antigen driven.

Peripheral blood CD8+ and CD4+ T cells from healthy donors, Susac syndrome patients and multiple sclerosis patients were profiled by high-throughput TCR beta sequencing. The healthy donors served as controls matched for age and sex. Bulk CD8+ and CD4+ T cells were purified magnetically by negative isolation, whereas CD8+ TEMRA cells were enriched by FACS. Blood was drawn into EDTA tubes, processed within 24 hours, and PBMCs were isolated by density gradient centrifugation. PBMCs intended for TCR sequencing were cryopreserved in liquid nitrogen and were subsequently thawed in a 37 degrees C water bath. The sorted or isolated CD4+, CD8+ and CD8+ TEMRA cells had a purity of 90% or higher. With respect to this clonotype: Its antigen is currently not known. Base qualities were left out, and no much larger clone turns up one base away.

The paper's findings and limits, for the study overall: The TCR sequencing and HLA analysis was acknowledged to have included a relatively small number of individuals.

Reading the germline V gene (reference sequence) gives CDR1 GTSNPN and CDR2 SVGIG. The CDR3, cysteine through phenylalanine, is 13 amino acids long. Only the CDR3 region is kept as DNA, spanning 39 bases read in frame from base 1. Here V drops 7 bases and J drops 9 bases, and the junction holds 5 bases not matched to any gene. RNA was extracted with the RNeasy kit and roughly 0.5 to 1 ug was reverse transcribed using random hexamers. TCR beta CDR3 regions were amplified with the immunoSEQ multiplex PCR assay covering 54 Vbeta and 13 Jbeta segments. Bias from PCR amplification was corrected by using a synthetic template baseline for primer optimization and for computational correction. On the study's bioinformatics: Only productive sequences were kept, with reads annotated to V, D and J genes according to IMGT and analyzed in immunoSEQ Analyzer. Clonality was computed as one minus Shannon entropy normalized by log2 of the number of productive unique sequences. For each patient and control, public and private clones were evaluated within the 100 most prevalent clones. A clone was defined as Susac-specific if it was absent from the healthy and MS cohorts, from some 980 published viral clones and from other ImmuneACCESS disease sequences. Using fastp at Q25 and MiXCR, TCRdb reprocessed the public reads and kept productive beta chains. When rows share a CDR3 protein, they turn into one entry using the most common DNA and genes. In this record, the V and J calls reflect TCRdb's handling and not the investigators' own analysis. For this sample there are roughly 180,000 distinct CDR3 sequences; around 94% appear just once. Together, the top ten hold roughly 0.15% of the sample.

Recombination linked TRBV30 to TRBJ2-1, and TRBD2 matches 14 of the central bases. Sequenced input: CD4+ T cells from PBMCs. The receptor was derived from a human donor in good health. The encoded CDR3 is CASGLAGGGEQFF. The sequence in DNA is TGTGCCTCAGGACTAGCGGGGGGCGGTGAGCAGTTCTTC.